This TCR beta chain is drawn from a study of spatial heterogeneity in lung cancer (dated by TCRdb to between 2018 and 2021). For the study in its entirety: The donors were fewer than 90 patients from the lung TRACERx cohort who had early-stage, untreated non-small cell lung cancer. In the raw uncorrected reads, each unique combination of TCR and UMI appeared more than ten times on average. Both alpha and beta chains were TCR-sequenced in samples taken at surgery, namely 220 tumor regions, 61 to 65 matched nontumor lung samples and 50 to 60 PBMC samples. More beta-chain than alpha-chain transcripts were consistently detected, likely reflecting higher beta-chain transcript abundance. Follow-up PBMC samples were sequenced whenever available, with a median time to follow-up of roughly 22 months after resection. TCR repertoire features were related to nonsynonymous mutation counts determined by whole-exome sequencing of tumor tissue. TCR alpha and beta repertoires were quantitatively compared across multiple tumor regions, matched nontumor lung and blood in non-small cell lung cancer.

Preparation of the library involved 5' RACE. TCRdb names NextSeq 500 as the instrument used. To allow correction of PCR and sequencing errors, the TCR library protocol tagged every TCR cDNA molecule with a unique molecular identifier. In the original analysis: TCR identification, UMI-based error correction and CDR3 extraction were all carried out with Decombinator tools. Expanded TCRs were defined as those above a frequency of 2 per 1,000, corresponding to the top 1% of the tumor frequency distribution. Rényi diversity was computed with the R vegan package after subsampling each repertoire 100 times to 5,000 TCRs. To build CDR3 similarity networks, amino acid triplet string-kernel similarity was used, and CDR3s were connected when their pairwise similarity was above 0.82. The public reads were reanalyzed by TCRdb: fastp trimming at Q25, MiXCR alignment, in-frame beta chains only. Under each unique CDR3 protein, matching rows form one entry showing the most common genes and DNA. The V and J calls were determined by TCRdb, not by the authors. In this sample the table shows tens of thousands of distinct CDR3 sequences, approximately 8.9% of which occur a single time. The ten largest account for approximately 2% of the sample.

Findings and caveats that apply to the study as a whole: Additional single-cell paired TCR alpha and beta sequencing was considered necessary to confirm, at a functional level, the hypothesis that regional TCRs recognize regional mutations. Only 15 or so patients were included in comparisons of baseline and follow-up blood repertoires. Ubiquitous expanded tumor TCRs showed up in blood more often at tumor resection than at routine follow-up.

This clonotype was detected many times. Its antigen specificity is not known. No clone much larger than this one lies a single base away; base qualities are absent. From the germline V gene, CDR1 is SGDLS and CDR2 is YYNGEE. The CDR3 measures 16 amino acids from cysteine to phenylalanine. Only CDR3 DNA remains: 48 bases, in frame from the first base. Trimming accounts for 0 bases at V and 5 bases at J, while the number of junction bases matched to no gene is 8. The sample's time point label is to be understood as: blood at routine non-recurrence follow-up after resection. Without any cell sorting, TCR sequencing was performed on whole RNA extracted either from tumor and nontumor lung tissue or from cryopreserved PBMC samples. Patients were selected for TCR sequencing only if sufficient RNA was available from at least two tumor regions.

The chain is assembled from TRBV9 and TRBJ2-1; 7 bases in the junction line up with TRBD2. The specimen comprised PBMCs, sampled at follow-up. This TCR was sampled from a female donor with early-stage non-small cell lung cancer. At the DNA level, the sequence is TGTGCCAGCAGCGTAGAACCGGGAGGCGGGAACAATGAGCAGTTCTTC. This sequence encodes CASSVEPGGGNNEQFF. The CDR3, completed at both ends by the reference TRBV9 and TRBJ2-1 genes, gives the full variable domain DSGVTQTPKHLITATGQRVTLRCSPRSGDLSVYWYQQSLDQGLQFLIQYYNGEERAKGNILERFSAQQFPDLHSELNLSSLELGDSALYFCASSVEPGGGNNEQFFGPGTRLTVL.